Given below is one T cell receptor beta chain in context. This sample was taken from a study of blood T cell repertoires in COVID-19. TCRdb's copy holds only in-frame clones and misses some; the assay was immunoSEQ multiplex PCR. The sample lists about 370,000 clones; 70% to 90% were seen once. Germline V lookup: CDR1 MNHEY, CDR2 SVGAGI. The CDR3 sequence is 13 residues long. Losses at the gene ends were 6 bases for V and 10 bases for J; bases not matched to a gene: 5. The source of this sequence is a woman aged 25 to 39 with COVID-19, enrolled during active disease. The sample comprised peripheral blood. The chain has TRBV6-5 and TRBJ1-6; 8 bases fit TRBD1. This chain's CDR3 is CASSPDRDSPLHF. The CDR3 DNA is TGTGCCAGCAGCCCGGACAGGGACTCACCCCTCCACTTT.